These T cell receptor beta chains were read from a single sample in a study of T cell repertoires in cytomegalovirus infection. TCRdb analysed the reads with MiXCR anew, one entry per CDR3 protein. The sample has approximately 190,000 distinct CDR3 sequences; roughly 27% are singletons. Material: PBMCs. These TCRs come from a human donor in good health (CMV status not recorded). Some clones in this sample may be carry-over from other donors' samples. Each CDR3 is given with its conserved first and last residue. D genes are given only for firm matches. Clone size is shown for a subset of rows, as once, few, many or a class of expanded clone.

D	length	V	J	size	CDR3	DNA
.	16	TRBV9	TRBJ1-6	few	CASSATSTGGNSPLHF	TGTGCCAGCAGCGCAACCTCGACAGGTGGAAATTCACCCCTCCACTTT
TRBD1	15	TRBV7-9	TRBJ2-7	.	CASSSNRDRAYEQYF	TGTGCCAGCAGCTCAAACCGGGACAGGGCCTACGAGCAGTACTTC
.	13	TRBV28	TRBJ1-4	.	CASSDRGNDKLFF	TGTGCCAGCAGCGACCGGGGGAATGACAAACTGTTTTTT
.	13	TRBV11-3	TRBJ2-1	few	CASSLDPLDEQFF	TGTGCCAGCAGCTTGGACCCCCTTGATGAGCAGTTCTTC
.	16	TRBV7-8	TRBJ2-7	few	CASSQGFPVPTYEQYF	TGTGCCAGCAGCCAGGGTTTTCCAGTCCCAACCTACGAGCAGTACTTC
.	13	TRBV20-1	TRBJ1-4	.	CSASDSFNEKLFF	TGCAGTGCTTCCGACAGTTTTAATGAAAAACTGTTTTTT
TRBD1	16	TRBV20-1	TRBJ1-5	few	CSARQQGAEGNQPQHF	TGCAGTGCTAGGCAACAGGGGGCGGAGGGCAATCAGCCCCAGCATTTT
TRBD1	14	TRBV7-8	TRBJ2-3	many	CASSLGQGADTQYF	TGTGCCAGCAGCTTGGGACAGGGGGCAGATACGCAGTATTTT
.	17	TRBV7-2	TRBJ1-1	.	CASSPQREGGLGTEAFF	TGTGCCAGCAGCCCCCAGAGGGAGGGTGGGTTAGGGACTGAAGCTTTCTTT
.	16	TRBV7-2	TRBJ2-3	.	CASSRTSDLGADTQYF	TGTGCCAGCAGCCGTACCTCCGACCTCGGCGCAGATACGCAGTATTTT
TRBD1	18	TRBV12-3/TRBV12-4	TRBJ1-3	.	CASRSGTGSFKSGNTIYF	TGTGCCAGTCGTTCGGGGACAGGGTCCTTTAAAAGTGGAAACACCATATATTTT
.	13	TRBV29-1	TRBJ2-3	many	CSVSGGRGDTQYF	TGCAGCGTTTCGGGGGGCCGGGGAGATACGCAGTATTTT
.	16	TRBV5-8	TRBJ1-4	.	CASSWGFDSSNEKLFF	TGTGCCAGCAGCTGGGGGTTTGATTCGTCTAATGAAAAACTGTTTTTT
.	12	TRBV29-1	TRBJ2-7	.	CSVAEPYYEQYF	TGCAGCGTTGCAGAACCGTACTACGAGCAGTACTTC
.	21	TRBV4-3	TRBJ2-3	.	CASSQDVARRGNPRGTDTQYF	TGCGCCAGCAGCCAAGATGTAGCTAGGAGGGGGAATCCTAGGGGAACAGATACGCAGTATTTT
TRBD1	15	TRBV7-2	TRBJ1-2	many	CASSSDRGEGHGYTF	TGTGCCAGCAGCTCGGACAGGGGAGAGGGGCATGGCTACACCTTC
TRBD1	18	TRBV20-1	TRBJ2-3	.	CSARAGRTGGAIPDTQYF	TGCAGTGCTAGAGCGGGCCGGACAGGGGGCGCAATTCCAGATACGCAGTATTTT
.	14	TRBV7-6	TRBJ2-7	medium-sized	CASSLALGGYEQYF	TGTGCCAGCAGCTTAGCGCTAGGGGGGTACGAGCAGTACTTC
TRBD2	16	TRBV7-2	TRBJ2-3	many	CASSSTTSGGPDTQYF	TGTGCCAGCAGCTCCACGACTAGCGGGGGGCCGGATACGCAGTATTTT
.	18	TRBV7-8	TRBJ1-2	.	CASSSPRRGFERNYGYTF	TGTGCCAGCAGTTCCCCGCGGCGGGGCTTCGAGAGGAACTATGGCTACACCTTC
.	16	TRBV7-3	TRBJ2-1	.	CASSPKTTSSYNEQFF	TGTGCCAGCAGCCCTAAGACCACGAGCTCCTACAATGAGCAGTTCTTC
TRBD2	15	TRBV7-2	TRBJ2-1	few	CASSLESGGHYEQFF	TGTGCCAGCAGCTTAGAAAGCGGGGGTCACTATGAGCAGTTCTTC
TRBD1	14	TRBV2	TRBJ2-7	.	CASSVETGGDEQYF	TGTGCCAGCAGTGTCGAGACAGGGGGCGACGAGCAGTACTTC
.	13	TRBV14	TRBJ1-6	.	CASSQEGNSPLHF	TGTGCCAGCAGCCAAGAAGGCAATTCACCCCTCCACTTT